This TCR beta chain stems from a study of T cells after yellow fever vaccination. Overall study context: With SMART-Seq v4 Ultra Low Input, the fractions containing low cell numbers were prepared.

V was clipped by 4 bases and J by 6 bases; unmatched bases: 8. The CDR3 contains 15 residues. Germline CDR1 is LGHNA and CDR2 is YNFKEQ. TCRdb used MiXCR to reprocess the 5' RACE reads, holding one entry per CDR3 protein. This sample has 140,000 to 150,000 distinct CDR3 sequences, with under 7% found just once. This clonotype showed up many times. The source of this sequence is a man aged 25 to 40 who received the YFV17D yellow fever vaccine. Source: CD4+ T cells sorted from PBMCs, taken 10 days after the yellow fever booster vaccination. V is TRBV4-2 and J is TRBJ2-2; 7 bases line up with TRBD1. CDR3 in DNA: TGTGCCAGCAGCCCGACAGGGTTAAAACCCGGGGAGCTGTTTTTT. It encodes CASSPTGLKPGELFF.